The clone carrying this TCR beta chain was detected ten times or more. An end of the junction does not agree with germline; a read error may underlie this. In germline, CDR1 is MRHNA, CDR2 SNTAGT. This CDR3 is built from 16 residues. The library targeted TCRbeta and was prepared with unique molecular identifiers. A single record per CDR3 protein comes from TCRdb applying MiXCR to the PCR reads. The table records about 400,000 distinct CDR3 sequences, around 21% of them present only once. The source of the sample is a study of T-cell reconstitution after alpha-beta-depleted transplantation in children.

The material was PBMCs from the stem cell graft donor, obtained from the stem cell graft. This receptor was obtained from a human donor who donated a stem cell graft to a child with acute myeloid leukemia. The chain carries TRBV6-4 and TRBJ2-1, with D maybe TRBD2 (6 bases). This chain's CDR3 is CASSDSSRDSHNEQFF. CDR3 bases: TGTGCCAGCAGTGACTCGAGTCGGGACTCCCACAATGAGCAGTTCTTC.